This TCR beta chain was observed in a study of control samples from healthy donors and cancer patients. Data came from immunoSEQ multiplex PCR; TCRdb stores just in-frame clones and leaves some out. The data contain about 220,000 clones, just under 95% of them singletons. The clonotype originates from a man aged 50 or older in good health. Sequenced: blood.

The CDR3 bases are TGTGCCAGCAGCCAGGGGGGGAGTACGTACGAGCAGTACTTC. Translation gives CASSQGGSTYEQYF. V gene TRBV5-6 combines with J gene TRBJ2-7; either TRBD1 or TRBD2 may fit D (7 bases each). The ends were cut back, 4 bases at V and 4 bases at J, with 15 bases in the middle. The germline V gene encodes CDR1 SGHDT and CDR2 YYEEEE. The CDR3 has 14 residues.